This T cell receptor (beta chain) was captured in a study of blood T cell repertoires in COVID-19. About the study: The analysed material was cDNA or gDNA that came from T cells, B-cell-depleted T cells, or PBMCs.

The CDR3 loop spans 11 amino acids. CDR1 is SGHTA and CDR2 is FQGNSA in the germline V gene. V was pared by 4 bases and J by 3 bases, with 3 bases between. Authors' methods: Scientists estimated how many nucleated cells there were by amplifying reference gene primers. The protocol was immunoSEQ multiplex PCR, while the TCRdb copy is restricted to in-frame clones and leaves out a portion. The DNA was the basis for D and trimming; V, J and clone size are from that table. Of approximately 180,000 clones listed, around 85% are singletons. The TCR sequence derives from a person aged 70 to 80 with COVID-19, enrolled during active disease. The material sequenced was peripheral blood. The chain combines TRBV7-2 with TRBJ2-5; the D is unclear. The CDR3 coding sequence is TGTGCCAGCAGCTCGGAAGAGACCCAGTACTTC. It yields the protein CASSSEETQYF.